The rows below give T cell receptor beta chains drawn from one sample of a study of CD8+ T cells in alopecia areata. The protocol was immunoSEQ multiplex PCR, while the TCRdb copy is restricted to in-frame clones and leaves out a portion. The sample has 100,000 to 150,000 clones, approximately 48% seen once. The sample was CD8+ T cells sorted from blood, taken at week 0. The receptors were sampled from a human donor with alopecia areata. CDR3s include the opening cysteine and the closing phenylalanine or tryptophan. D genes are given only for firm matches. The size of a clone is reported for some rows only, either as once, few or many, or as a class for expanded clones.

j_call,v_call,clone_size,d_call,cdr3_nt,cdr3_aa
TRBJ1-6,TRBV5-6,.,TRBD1,TGTGCCAGCAGCCCCCGGACAGGGGAGGACGGTTTAGGTTCACCCCTCCACTTT,CASSPRTGEDGLGSPLHF
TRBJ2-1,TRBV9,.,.,TGTGCCAGCAGCCTCATGGGCAATGAGCAGTTCTTC,CASSLMGNEQFF
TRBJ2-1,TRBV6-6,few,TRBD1,TGTGCCAGCAGTTACTTAGACAGGGTCGGAGACAATGAGCAGTTCTTC,CASSYLDRVGDNEQFF
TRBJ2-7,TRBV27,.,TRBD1,TGTGCCAGCATTGCACCCGGGACAGGGGGCTACGAGCAGTACTTC,CASIAPGTGGYEQYF
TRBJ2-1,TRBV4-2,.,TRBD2,TGTGCCAGCAGCCAAGGGGGACTAGCAGGGAGGGAGCAGTTCTTC,CASSQGGLAGREQFF
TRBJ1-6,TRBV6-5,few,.,TGTGCCAGCAGTTACGATGGGTCACCCCTCCACTTT,CASSYDGSPLHF
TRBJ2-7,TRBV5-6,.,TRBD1,TGTGCCAGCAGCTGGACCGGGACAGGGGTCAACGAGCAGTACTTC,CASSWTGTGVNEQYF
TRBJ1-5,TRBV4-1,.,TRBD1,TGCGCCAGCAGCCAACCGGGACAGGGAGTTCAGCCCCAGCATTTT,CASSQPGQGVQPQHF
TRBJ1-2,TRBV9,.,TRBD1,TGTGCCAGCAGCCTTGGACAGGTGGACTTCGGCTACACCTTC,CASSLGQVDFGYTF
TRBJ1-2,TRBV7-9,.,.,TGTGCCAGCAGTTATGACTGGGGGGAAGGCTACACCTTC,CASSYDWGEGYTF
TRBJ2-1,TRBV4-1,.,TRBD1,TGCGCCAGCAGCCAATACCCCGGGACAGGTTTGCACAATGAGCAGTTCTTC,CASSQYPGTGLHNEQFF
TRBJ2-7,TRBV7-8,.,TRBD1,TGTGCCAGCAGCTGGGACAGGGGGAAACGCCTTTCCTCCTACGAGCAGTACTTC,CASSWDRGKRLSSYEQYF